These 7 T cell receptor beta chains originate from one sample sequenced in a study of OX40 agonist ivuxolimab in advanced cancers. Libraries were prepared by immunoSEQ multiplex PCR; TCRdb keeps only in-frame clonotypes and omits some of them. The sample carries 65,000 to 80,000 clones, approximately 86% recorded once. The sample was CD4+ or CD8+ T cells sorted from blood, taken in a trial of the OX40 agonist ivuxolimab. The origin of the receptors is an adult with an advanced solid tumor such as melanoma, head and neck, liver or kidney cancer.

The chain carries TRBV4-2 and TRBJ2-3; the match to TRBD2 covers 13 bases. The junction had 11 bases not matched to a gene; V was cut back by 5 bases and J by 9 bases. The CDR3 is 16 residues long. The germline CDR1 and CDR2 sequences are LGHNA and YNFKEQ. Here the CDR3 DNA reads TGTGCCAGCAGCAGACTAGCGGGAGGAACTACGGACACGCAGTATTTT. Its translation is CASSRLAGGTTDTQYF.

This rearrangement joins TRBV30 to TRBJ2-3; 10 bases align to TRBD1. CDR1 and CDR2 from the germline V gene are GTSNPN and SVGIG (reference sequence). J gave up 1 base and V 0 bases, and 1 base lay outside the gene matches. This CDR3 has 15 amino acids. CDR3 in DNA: TGTGCCTGGAGTGTCGGGACAGGGGGCACAGATACGCAGTATTTT. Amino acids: CAWSVGTGGTDTQYF. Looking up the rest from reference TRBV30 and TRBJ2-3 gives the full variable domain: SQTIHQWPATLVQPVGSPLSLECTVEGTSNPNLYWYRQAAGRGLQLLFYSVGIGQISSEVPQNLSASRPQDRQFILSSKKLLLSDSGFYLCAWSVGTGGTDTQYFGPGTRLTVL.

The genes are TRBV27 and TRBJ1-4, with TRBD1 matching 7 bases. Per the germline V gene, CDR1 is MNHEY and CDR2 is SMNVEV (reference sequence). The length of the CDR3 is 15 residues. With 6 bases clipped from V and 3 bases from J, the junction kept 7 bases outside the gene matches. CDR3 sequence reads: CASSTYTGANEKLFF. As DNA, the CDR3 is TGTGCCAGCAGCACCTATACAGGGGCTAATGAAAAACTGTTTTTT. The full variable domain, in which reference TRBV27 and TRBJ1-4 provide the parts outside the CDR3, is EAQVTQNPRYLITVTGKKLTVTCSQNMNHEYMSWYRQDPGLGLRQIYYSMNVEVTDKGDVPEGYKVSRKEKRNFPLILESPSPNQTSLYFCASSTYTGANEKLFFGSGTQLSVL.

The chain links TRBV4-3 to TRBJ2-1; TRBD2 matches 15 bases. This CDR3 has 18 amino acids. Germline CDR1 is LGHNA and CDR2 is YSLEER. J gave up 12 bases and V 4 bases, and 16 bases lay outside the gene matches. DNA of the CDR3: TGCGCCAGCAGCCTAGACCGGACTAGCGGGGGGGGACTCTTAGCGCAGTTCTTC. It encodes CASSLDRTSGGGLLAQFF.

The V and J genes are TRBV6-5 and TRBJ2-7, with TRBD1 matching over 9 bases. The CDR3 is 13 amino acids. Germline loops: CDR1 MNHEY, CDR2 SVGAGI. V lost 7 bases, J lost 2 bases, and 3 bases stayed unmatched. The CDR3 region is CASKDRGAYEQYF. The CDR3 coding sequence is TGTGCCAGCAAAGACAGGGGGGCCTACGAGCAGTACTTC.

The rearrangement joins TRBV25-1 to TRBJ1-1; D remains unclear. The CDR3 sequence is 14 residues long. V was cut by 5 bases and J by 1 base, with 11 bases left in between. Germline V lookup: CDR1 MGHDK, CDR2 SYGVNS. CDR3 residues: CASSPAGPNTEAFF. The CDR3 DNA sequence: TGTGCCAGCAGTCCCGCGGGTCCGAACACTGAAGCTTTCTTT.

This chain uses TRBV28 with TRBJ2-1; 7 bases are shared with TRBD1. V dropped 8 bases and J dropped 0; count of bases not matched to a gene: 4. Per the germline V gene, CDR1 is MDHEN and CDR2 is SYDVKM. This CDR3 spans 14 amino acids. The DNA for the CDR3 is TGTGCCAGCCGCAGGGACAGCTCCTACAATGAGCAGTTCTTC. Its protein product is CASRRDSSYNEQFF.